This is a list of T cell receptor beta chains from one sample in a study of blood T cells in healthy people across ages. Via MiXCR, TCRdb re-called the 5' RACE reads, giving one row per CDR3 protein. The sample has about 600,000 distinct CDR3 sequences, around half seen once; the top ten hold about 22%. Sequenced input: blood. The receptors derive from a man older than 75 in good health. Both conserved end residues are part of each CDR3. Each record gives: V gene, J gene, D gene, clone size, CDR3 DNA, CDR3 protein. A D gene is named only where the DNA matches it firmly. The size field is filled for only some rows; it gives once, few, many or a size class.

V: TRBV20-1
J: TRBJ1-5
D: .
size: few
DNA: TGCAGTGCTGGTACAGGACATAGCAATCAGCCCCAGCATTTT
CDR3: CSAGTGHSNQPQHF

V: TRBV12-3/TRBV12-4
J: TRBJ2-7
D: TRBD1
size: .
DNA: TGTGCCAGCAGTTTGACAGGGGTAAAAAACTACGAGCAGTACTTC
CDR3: CASSLTGVKNYEQYF

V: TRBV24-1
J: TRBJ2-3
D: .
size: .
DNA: TGTGCCACCAGTGACACTGGGGCCTCCACAGATACGCAGTATTTT
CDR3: CATSDTGASTDTQYF

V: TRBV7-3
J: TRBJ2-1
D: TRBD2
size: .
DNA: TGTGCCAGCAGCTTAACTAGCGGGAGGGTGGGCTCCTACAATGAGCAGTTCTTC
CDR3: CASSLTSGRVGSYNEQFF

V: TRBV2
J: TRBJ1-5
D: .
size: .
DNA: TGTGCCAGCAGTGGGGGCAGGGTTCAGCCCCAGCATTTT
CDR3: CASSGGRVQPQHF

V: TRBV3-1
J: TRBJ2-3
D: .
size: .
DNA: TGTGCCAGCGGCCGGCCCCAGCGAACGCAGTATTTT
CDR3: CASGRPQRTQYF

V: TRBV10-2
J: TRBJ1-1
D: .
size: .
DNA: TGCGCCAGCACTGGGGGGGTCAGGGCCGCTGAAGCTTTCTTT
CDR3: CASTGGVRAAEAFF

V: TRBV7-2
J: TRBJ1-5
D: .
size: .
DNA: TGTGCCAGCAGCCTTAAAGGGGGCAATCAGCCCCAGCATTTT
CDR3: CASSLKGGNQPQHF

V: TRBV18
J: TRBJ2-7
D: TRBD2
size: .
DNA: TGTGCCAGCTCACCACCGGTGACTAGCGTGTACGAGCAGTACTTC
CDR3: CASSPPVTSVYEQYF

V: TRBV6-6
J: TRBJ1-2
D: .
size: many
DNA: TGTGCCAGCAGCGCCTTAGGGGGGGTACCCTATTCAGGTGGCTACACCTTC
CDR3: CASSALGGVPYSGGYTF

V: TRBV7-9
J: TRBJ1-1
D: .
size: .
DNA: TGTGCCAGCCGCTTAGTGCAGGGGTCTTACGAAGCTTTCTTT
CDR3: CASRLVQGSYEAFF

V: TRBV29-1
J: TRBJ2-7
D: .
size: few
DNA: TGCAGCGTCGAACCCCCCCCTGAACAGTTTTACGAGCAGTACTTC
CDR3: CSVEPPPEQFYEQYF

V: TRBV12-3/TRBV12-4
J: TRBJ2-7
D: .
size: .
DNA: TGTGCCAGCTCCCTCGGGGGACCAAGCTACGAGCAGTACTTC
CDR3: CASSLGGPSYEQYF

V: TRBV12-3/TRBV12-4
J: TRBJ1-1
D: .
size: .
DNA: TGTGCCAGCAGCTTCGGGTGGACTGAAGCTTTCTTT
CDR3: CASSFGWTEAFF

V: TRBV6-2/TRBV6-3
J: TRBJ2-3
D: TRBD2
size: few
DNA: TGTGCCAGCAGCCCCCCCCGGAGCGCGGGGGGCACAGATACGCAGTATTTT
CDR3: CASSPPRSAGGTDTQYF

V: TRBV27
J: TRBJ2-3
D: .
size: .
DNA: TGTGCCGCCGGGATCCCGACTAGCACAGATACGCAGTATTTT
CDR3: CAAGIPTSTDTQYF

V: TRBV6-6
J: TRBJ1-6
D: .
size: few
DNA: TGTGCCAGCAGTTATGGACAGAGCTCCTATAATTCACCCCTCCACTTT
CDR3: CASSYGQSSYNSPLHF

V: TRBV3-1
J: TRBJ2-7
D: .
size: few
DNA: TGTGCCAGCAGCCAAAATCCGGGGACCTACGAGCAGTACTTC
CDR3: CASSQNPGTYEQYF

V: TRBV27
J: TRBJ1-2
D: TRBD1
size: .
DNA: TGTGCCAGCAGCTACAAATCCGGGACAGGGGTTAACTATGGCTACACCTTC
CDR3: CASSYKSGTGVNYGYTF

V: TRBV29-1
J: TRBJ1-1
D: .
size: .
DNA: TGCAGCGGGGGAGGGGGGTCAGGCACTGAAGCTTTCTTT
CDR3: CSGGGGSGTEAFF

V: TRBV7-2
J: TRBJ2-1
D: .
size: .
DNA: TGTGCCAGCAGCCGGGACGGGGGCTTCTACAATGAGCAGTTCTTC
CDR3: CASSRDGGFYNEQFF

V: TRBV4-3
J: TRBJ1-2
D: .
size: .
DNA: TGCGCCAGCAGCGGAGAGGGCACAGTTACGGTCGGCTACACCTTC
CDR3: CASSGEGTVTVGYTF

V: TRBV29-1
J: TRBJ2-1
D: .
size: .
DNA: TGCAGCGTGACGGACTACAATGAGCAGTTCTTC
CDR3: CSVTDYNEQFF

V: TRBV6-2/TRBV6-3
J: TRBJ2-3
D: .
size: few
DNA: TGTGCCAGCAGTTACCTGCCCCCGGGGCCAGATACGCAGTATTTT
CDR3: CASSYLPPGPDTQYF

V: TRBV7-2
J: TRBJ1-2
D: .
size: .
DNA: TGTGCCAGCAGCTTAGCCTGGCAGGCCCATGGCTACACCTTC
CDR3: CASSLAWQAHGYTF

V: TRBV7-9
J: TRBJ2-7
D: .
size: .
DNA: TGTGCCAGCAGCTTAGGCGGGACTGCTACCTACGAGCAGTACTTC
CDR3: CASSLGGTATYEQYF